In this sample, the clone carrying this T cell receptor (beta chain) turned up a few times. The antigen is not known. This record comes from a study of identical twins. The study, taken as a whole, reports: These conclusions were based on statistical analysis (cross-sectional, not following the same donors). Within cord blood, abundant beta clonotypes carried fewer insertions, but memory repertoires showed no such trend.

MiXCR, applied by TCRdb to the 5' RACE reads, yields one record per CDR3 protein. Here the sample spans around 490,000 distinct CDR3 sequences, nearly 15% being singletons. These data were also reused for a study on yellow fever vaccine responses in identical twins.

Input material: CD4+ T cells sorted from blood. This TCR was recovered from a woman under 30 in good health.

CDR3 DNA sequence: TGCAGCGTTGCCCCTGTAGCGGGACACTACAATGAGCAGTTCTTC. This gives the protein CSVAPVAGHYNEQFF. This chain uses TRBV29-1 with TRBJ2-1; 8 bases are shared with TRBD2. Germline V CDR1 and CDR2: SQVTM, ANQGSEA. J gave up 3 bases and V 4 bases, and 8 bases lay outside the gene matches. The CDR3 has 15 amino acids.